The 10 T cell receptor beta chains below were found in one sample sequenced in a study of tumor and adjacent non-tumor tissue in lung cancer. Three rounds of nested PCR, following a modified ARM-PCR protocol, produced the TCRbeta library. TCRdb analysed the multiplex PCR reads with MiXCR anew, one entry per CDR3 protein. There are 70,000 to 95,000 distinct CDR3 sequences in the sample; around 76% occur only once, and less than 50% lies in the top ten. The template was RNA from unsorted bulk tissue. Distant lung tissue was collected more than 3 cm away from the tumor edge. What was sequenced was distant non-tumor lung tissue. These receptors originate from a man aged 65 to 79 with non-small cell lung cancer.

Worth noting for this clonotype: The junction shows a germline mismatch at one end, possibly a read error. This chain connects TRBV11-3 to TRBJ2-7; 8 bases align to TRBD1. The CDR3 consists of 16 residues. CDR1 SGHNT and CDR2 YENEEA come from the germline V gene. CDR3 loop: CASSPWTGFIYYELYF. CDR3 bases: TGTGCCAGCAGCCCCTGGACAGGGTTTATTTACTACGAGCTGTACTTC. The whole variable domain, filled in from reference TRBV11-3 and TRBJ2-7, reads EAGVVQSPRYKIIEKKQPVAFWCNPISGHNTLYWYLQNLGQGPELLIRYENEEAVDDSQLPKDRFSAERLKGVDSTLKIQPAELGDSAVYLCASSPWTGFIYYELYFGPGTRLTVT.

The V gene is TRBV7-9, the J gene TRBJ2-1, with a weak D call TRBD2 (7 bases). V gave up 3 bases and J gave up 13 bases, with 22 bases separating them. The germline CDR1 and CDR2 sequences are SEHNR and FQNEAQ (reference sequence). The CDR3 is 15 amino acids. CDR3 protein: CASSFSLPGGKEQFF. As DNA, the CDR3 is TGTGCCAGCAGCTTTAGTCTCCCGGGGGGCAAAGAACAGTTCTTC. The full variable domain, with the rest looked up from reference TRBV7-9 and TRBJ2-1, is DTGVSQNPRHKITKRGQNVTFRCDPISEHNRLYWYRQTLGQGPEFLTYFQNEAQLEKSRLLSDRFSAERPKGSFSTLEIQRTEQGDSAMYLCASSFSLPGGKEQFFGPGTRLTVL.

Regarding this clonotype: A read error may account for a junction end that differs from germline. The chain is built from TRBV11-2 and TRBJ2-3; the D is unclear. Germline V lookup: CDR1 SGHAT, CDR2 FQNNGV. CDR3 length equals 12 residues. The CDR3 DNA reads as TGTACCAGCAGCTTAACAGTGGTTACGCAGTATTTT. Translating gives CTSSLTVVTQYF.

This clonotype was seen once. The junction does not match germline at one end; this may be a read error. The V gene is TRBV11-1, the J gene TRBJ2-2; D unclear. This CDR3 contains 17 residues. Per germline, CDR1 SGHAT and CDR2 FQDESV (reference sequence). For the CDR3, the DNA is TGTGCCAGCAGTTTAGGGCGCTGGTCACTAAACACCGGGGAGCTGTTTTTT. Amino acid sequence: CASSLGRWSLNTGELFF.

This clonotype was counted at least ten times. The chain uses TRBV11-2 and TRBJ2-1, with 13 bases that match TRBD2. Germline V gives CDR1 SGHAT, CDR2 FQNNGV. This CDR3 has 16 residues. J gave up 4 bases and V 5 bases, and 5 bases lay outside the gene matches. In nucleotides, the CDR3 is TGTGCCAGCAGCCTACGGACTAGCGGGAGTTACAATGAGCAGTTCTTC. Its protein is CASSLRTSGSYNEQFF.

This clonotype occurred once. The chain couples TRBV6-6 to TRBJ2-3, with D uncertain. Per germline, CDR1 MNHNY and CDR2 SVGAGI (reference sequence). This CDR3 is 19 amino acids long. V lost 5 bases and J lost 0, with 24 bases in between. The DNA of the CDR3 is TGTGCCAGCAGTAACTTTGATTGGCGTGAGGCCTATAGCACAGATACGCAGTATTTT. Protein: CASSNFDWREAYSTDTQYF.

Regarding this clonotype: The CDR3 does not close with the conserved phenylalanine or tryptophan, likely indicating a read error. The chain is built from TRBV29-1 and TRBJ1-2, with D tentatively TRBD1 (5 bases). V dropped 1 base and J dropped 8 bases, with 20 bases sitting between them. The CDR3 runs 15 residues. Germline lookup yields CDR1 SQVTM and CDR2 ANQGSEA. This CDR3 reads CSVEGSDSVNQGYTL. The CDR3 DNA sequence: TGCAGCGTTGAAGGAAGTGACAGCGTTAACCAAGGCTACACCTTA.

The gene calls are TRBV4-1 and TRBJ1-5, with a tentative D call TRBD1 (5 bases). V lost 0 bases, J lost 6 bases, and 24 bases lay in between. This CDR3 region has 19 residues. CDR1 and CDR2 from the germline V gene are MGHRA and YSYEKL. In nucleotides, the CDR3 is TGCGCCAGCAGCCAAGATTACGGCGGAAATACATGGGGGGGTCAGCCCCAGCATTTT. Protein product: CASSQDYGGNTWGGQPQHF.

With regard to this clonotype: Compared with germline, one end of the junction differs, possibly owing to a read error. The chain joins TRBV11-3 to TRBJ1-1; D remains ambiguous. CDR1 is SGHNT, CDR2 YENEEA, per germline. The CDR3 has 13 residues. The CDR3 nucleotides read TGTGCCAGAAGTTTTAGGAGGAACGCTGAAGCTTACTTT. Protein product: CARSFRRNAEAYF.

The CDR3 spells CACNFSGSYEQYF. The CDR3 DNA reads TGTGCCTGCAATTTTAGCGGCTCCTACGAGCAGTACTTC. The chain recombines TRBV28 with TRBJ2-7; D is possibly TRBD2 (6 bases). V was clipped by 11 bases and J by 0 bases, with 14 bases between them. This CDR3 spans 13 amino acids. Germline values: CDR1 MDHEN, CDR2 SYDVKM.